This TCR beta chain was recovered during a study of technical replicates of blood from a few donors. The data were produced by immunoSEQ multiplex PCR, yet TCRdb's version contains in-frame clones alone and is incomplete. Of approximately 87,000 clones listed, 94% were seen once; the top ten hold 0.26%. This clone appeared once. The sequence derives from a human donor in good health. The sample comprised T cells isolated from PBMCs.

The CDR3, as DNA: TGTGCCAGCCTTCCCCTGGGACAGGTCCTCTACAATGAGCAGTTCTTC. It translates to CASLPLGQVLYNEQFF. The V gene is TRBV28, the J gene TRBJ2-1, with 8 bases aligning to TRBD1. The CDR3 totals 16 residues. The trim removed 8 bases at V and 3 bases at J, leaving 12 bases unmatched. CDR1 and CDR2 (germline): MDHEN, SYDVKM.